Below, 8 T cell receptor beta chains from the same sample are listed, as sequenced in a study of T-cell reconstitution after alpha-beta-depleted transplantation in children. The authors prepared the TCRbeta library with unique molecular identifiers. One entry per CDR3 protein results from TCRdb running MiXCR on the PCR reads. The data hold approximately 400,000 distinct CDR3 sequences, with about a tenth observed a single time. Here the sequenced sample was PBMCs from the stem cell graft donor, taken from the stem cell graft. These receptors were taken from a human donor who donated a stem cell graft to a child with acute myeloid leukemia.

In its sample, this clonotype was seen a few times. The rearrangement joins TRBV12-3 or TRBV12-4 to TRBJ2-1; D is ambiguous. Trimming removed 3 bases from V and 10 bases from J, with 7 bases in between. The CDR3 loop spans 11 amino acids. CDR3 protein: CASSLTGEQFF. CDR3 DNA: TGTGCCAGCAGTTTGACTGGGGAGCAGTTCTTC.

V usage is TRBV4-2 and J usage is TRBJ1-4; the match to TRBD1 covers 7 bases. This CDR3 spans 19 amino acids. The V gene end was trimmed by 1 base and the J gene end by 0 bases; junction bases not matched to a gene: 11. Germline V gene lookup returns CDR1 LGHNA and CDR2 YNFKEQ. The CDR3 reads CASSQGRLSGGSTNEKLFF. The CDR3 DNA reads TGTGCCAGCAGCCAAGGGCGGCTTTCAGGGGGTTCAACTAATGAAAAACTGTTTTTT.

The table lists this clonotype with a few counts. This chain joins TRBV6-1 and TRBJ2-1, with D unclear. CDR3 length equals 14 residues. V was clipped by 7 bases and J by 9 bases, with 19 bases between them. Germline lookup yields CDR1 MNHNS and CDR2 SASEGT. The CDR3 region has the DNA TGTGCCAGCATGGTGGGTTTCGGTGTCGGTGAGCAGTTCTTC. Protein sequence: CASMVGFGVGEQFF.

At least ten counts were recorded for this clonotype. A junction boundary mismatches the germline segment, possibly from a read error. The CDR3 sequence: CATSGSSYNEQFF. The CDR3 bases are TGTGCCACCAGCGGGAGCTCCTACAATGAGCAGTTCTTC. The chain couples TRBV7-2 to TRBJ2-1, with 8 bases that match TRBD2. This CDR3 is built from 13 residues. CDR1 is SGHTA, CDR2 FQGNSA, per germline.

Many counts were recorded for this clonotype. This rearrangement joins TRBV25-1 to TRBJ1-6; D unclear. The CDR3 totals 14 residues. Trimming stripped 3 bases from V and 4 bases from J, with 7 bases between. The V gene's germline CDR1 is MGHDK and CDR2 SYGVNS. The CDR3 nucleotides are TGTGCCAGCAGTGAGATGGGGTATAATTCACCCCTCCACTTT. This codes for CASSEMGYNSPLHF.

This sequence joins TRBV30 and TRBJ1-5; possible D gene TRBD1, 5 bases. V lost 8 bases and J 1 base, leaving 15 bases between the germline ends. Germline V gives CDR1 GTSNPN, CDR2 SVGIG (reference sequence). The CDR3 has 14 residues. CDR3 DNA: TGTGCCGCACAAACAGGTTCAAGCAATCAGCCCCAGCATTTT. Its translation: CAAQTGSSNQPQHF. The whole variable domain, filled in from reference TRBV30 and TRBJ1-5, reads SQTIHQWPATLVQPVGSPLSLECTVEGTSNPNLYWYRQAAGRGLQLLFYSVGIGQISSEVPQNLSASRPQDRQFILSSKKLLLSDSGFYLCAAQTGSSNQPQHFGDGTRLSIL.

This clonotype was recorded a few times. The chain has TRBV10-2 and TRBJ2-7, with D perhaps matching TRBD2 (6 bases). Germline CDR1 and CDR2: WSHSY and SAAADI. The CDR3 has 12 amino acids. Trimming cost V 3 bases and J 4 bases, with 7 bases left between them. The CDR3 region is CASSEAGYEQYV. CDR3 in DNA: TGCGCCAGCAGTGAAGCGGGTTACGAGCAGTACGTC.

This clonotype was recorded at least ten times. The chain combines TRBV29-1 with TRBJ2-5; TRBD2 matches 9 bases. The CDR3 is 15 residues long. Germline trimming cut 1 base from V and 4 bases from J; bases unmatched to any gene: 7. CDR1 is SQVTM and CDR2 is ANQGSEA in the germline V gene. This CDR3 reads CSVEGGPSGVETQYF. DNA of the CDR3: TGCAGCGTTGAAGGCGGGCCTAGCGGGGTAGAGACCCAGTACTTC. Variable domain in full (rest from reference TRBV29-1 and TRBJ2-5): SAVISQKPSRDICQRGTSLTIQCQVDSQVTMMFWYRQQPGQSLTLIATANQGSEATYESGFVIDKFPISRPNLTFSTLTVSNMSPEDSSIYLCSVEGGPSGVETQYFGPGTRLLVL.